This T cell receptor (beta chain) was identified in a study of shared clonotypes between healthy human individuals. Clones were sequenced by immunoSEQ multiplex PCR, and TCRdb holds only the in-frame ones, with some missing. Found here are over a million clones, 65% to 75% of them singletons; the top ten hold around 1.5%. Points from the study as a whole: For sorted subsets, rarefaction showed incomplete sequencing despite large depth.

The table lists this clone with a few counts. Its antigen remains unknown. Recent vaccinations or acute infections were absent in the healthy HIV-negative adult donors. Trimming removed 5 bases at V and 4 bases at J, with 9 bases between. The CDR3 sequence is 12 residues long. Germline CDR1 SGHRS, CDR2 YFSETQ. The rearrangement joins TRBV5-1 to TRBJ1-1, with D possibly being TRBD1 (6 bases). The TCR comes from a young man in good health. Input material: memory CD4+ T cells sorted from blood. Noted subset: CD45RA-negative fraction. The CDR3 protein is CASSQQGTEAFF. The CDR3 DNA sequence: TGCGCCAGCAGTCAACAGGGCACTGAAGCTTTCTTT.